One sample yielded the 29 T cell receptor beta chains listed below, sequenced in a study of PD-L1 blockade in urothelial cancer. The table came from immunoSEQ multiplex PCR; TCRdb's copy has only in-frame clones and leaves some out. The table has about 130,000 clones, about 82% seen once. Stated time point: peripheral blood 6 weeks after treatment start. The sample was PBMCs, taken around atezolizumab (anti-PD-L1) treatment. These receptor sequences come from a man aged 50 or older with urothelial cancer.

The chain uses TRBV5-1 and TRBJ2-1, with 13 bases fitting TRBD2. With 5 bases clipped from V and 5 bases from J, the junction kept 7 bases outside the gene matches. Per the germline V gene, CDR1 is SGHRS and CDR2 is YFSETQ. The CDR3 totals 16 residues. Here the CDR3 DNA reads TGCGCCAGCAGTACTAGCGGGAGGGCCTTGAACAATGAGCAGTTCTTC. Residues: CASSTSGRALNNEQFF.

This clone was picked up one time. V gene TRBV7-3 combines with J gene TRBJ2-5, with 7 bases identical to TRBD2. This CDR3 spans 13 amino acids. Trimming took 5 bases from V and 4 from J; bases not matched to a gene: 4. The V gene's germline CDR1 is SGHTA and CDR2 FQGTGA. CDR3 bases: TGTGCCAGCAGCCCCAGGGAGGGAGAGACCCAGTACTTC. Its translation is CASSPREGETQYF.

This sequence joins TRBV27 and TRBJ1-2, with a possible D match to TRBD1 (5 bases). Germline V gene sequence: CDR1 MNHEY, CDR2 SMNVEV (reference sequence). The CDR3 consists of 14 residues. V was cut by 6 bases and J by 5 bases, with 16 bases left in between. The chain's CDR3 is CASSPDTRGYGYTF. The CDR3 DNA follows: TGTGCCAGCAGCCCGGACACTCGGGGGTATGGCTACACCTTC.

Only a few counts were recorded for this clone. This rearrangement joins TRBV19 to TRBJ1-1, with TRBD1 matching over 10 bases. V was pared by 9 bases and J by 2 bases, with 9 bases of the junction left unmatched. This CDR3 is built from 15 residues. Germline CDR1 and CDR2: LNHDA and SQIVND (reference sequence). The CDR3 nucleotides read TGTGCCAGCCAAAAGGACAGGGGGGCAAACACTGAAGCTTTCTTT. This gives the protein CASQKDRGANTEAFF.

The V and J genes are TRBV11-2 and TRBJ2-5; 10 bases are shared with TRBD2. Germline trimming cut 6 bases from V and 5 bases from J; bases unmatched to any gene: 18. The CDR3 extends over 18 amino acids. Germline V gene lookup returns CDR1 SGHAT and CDR2 FQNNGV. In nucleotides, the CDR3 is TGTGCCAGCAGGAACTTAGGTCAGGCTAGCGGGAGCGGGGAGACCCAGTACTTC. This codes for CASRNLGQASGSGETQYF.

This clone was observed a single time. The rearrangement joins TRBV11-2 to TRBJ1-1, with D hard to call. Trimming took off 1 base at V and 2 bases at J, with 8 bases between the two ends. The CDR3 covers 14 residues. CDR1 is SGHAT and CDR2 is FQNNGV in the germline V gene. Here the CDR3 DNA reads TGTGCCAGCAGCTTAGTACGGGGAAACACTGAAGCTTTCTTT. Translated, it gives CASSLVRGNTEAFF.

There are a few counts of this clone. In DNA, the CDR3 is TGTGCCAGCTCACCTTCCAGAGCGGGAGGAACCTACGAGCAGTACTTC. Translation: CASSPSRAGGTYEQYF. V is TRBV18 and J is TRBJ2-7; TRBD2 matches at 9 bases. Trimming cost V 3 bases and J 2 bases; bases outside gene matches: 8. The CDR3 runs 16 residues. CDR1 KGHSH and CDR2 LQKENI come from the germline V gene.

This clone has only a few counts. This chain uses TRBV15 with TRBJ2-3; D may be TRBD1 (5 bases). CDR1 is LNHNV and CDR2 is YYDKDF in the germline V gene (reference sequence). The CDR3 covers 14 residues. Trimming left V 1 base short and J 4 bases short, with 9 bases between. CDR3 protein: CATSRGRESDTQYF. CDR3 nucleotides: TGTGCCACCAGCAGAGGCAGGGAATCAGATACGCAGTATTTT.

The chain couples TRBV28 to TRBJ1-1, with 8 bases identical to TRBD1. Germline CDR1 MDHEN, CDR2 SYDVKM. The CDR3 extends over 18 amino acids. With V trimmed by 5 bases and J by 0 bases, 14 bases remained unmatched. The chain's CDR3 is CASSPSGQGGGMNTEAFF. The CDR3 bases are TGTGCCAGCAGTCCAAGCGGACAGGGTGGGGGCATGAACACTGAAGCTTTCTTT.

This chain links TRBV19 with TRBJ1-4; 8 bases align to TRBD1. From germline, CDR1 is LNHDA and CDR2 SQIVND (reference sequence). V was pared by 8 bases and J by 7 bases, with 9 bases of the junction left unmatched. The CDR3 covers 14 residues. This chain's CDR3 is CASSATGDFEKLFF. The CDR3 nucleotides read TGTGCCAGTTCCGCGACAGGGGATTTTGAAAAACTGTTTTTT.

The chain is built from TRBV6-5 and TRBJ1-5, with D possibly being TRBD1 (5 bases). Deletions cut 5 bases from V and 0 bases from J, with 5 bases between. This CDR3 is built from 13 residues. The germline V gene has CDR1 MNHEY and CDR2 SVGAGI. The CDR3 bases are TGTGCCAGCAGTGGACATAGCAATCAGCCCCAGCATTTT. Amino acid sequence: CASSGHSNQPQHF.

The V gene is TRBV6-5, the J gene TRBJ1-2; the D is unclear. The CDR3 contains 12 residues. Trimming took 10 bases from V and 4 from J, leaving 13 bases between them. Germline CDR1 MNHEY, CDR2 SVGAGI. CDR3 DNA: TGTGCCACAGCCGACATGCGCTATGGCTACACCTTC. Translation gives CATADMRYGYTF.

The chain links TRBV19 to TRBJ1-1; D is uncertain. Trimming shortened V by 7 bases and J by 1 base, and 19 bases separated the two germline ends. From germline, CDR1 is LNHDA and CDR2 SQIVND (reference sequence). This CDR3 has 16 residues. This CDR3 reads CASTLRSTVENTEAFF. CDR3 DNA sequence: TGTGCCAGTACCTTGCGGTCCACGGTGGAGAACACTGAAGCTTTCTTT.

V and J are TRBV27 and TRBJ1-5; a weak D match, TRBD1 (5 bases). The V gene lost 2 bases and the J gene lost 6 bases, with 11 bases spanning the gap. The CDR3 is made up of 14 amino acids. Germline V CDR1 and CDR2: MNHEY, SMNVEV (reference sequence). The chain's CDR3 is CASSLGRAIQPQHF. The DNA of the CDR3 is TGTGCCAGCAGTTTAGGCAGGGCGATTCAGCCCCAGCATTTT.

This clone was seen a handful of times. V gene TRBV19 combines with J gene TRBJ2-1, with D possibly being TRBD1 (6 bases). Trimming pared 6 bases from V and 6 bases from J, leaving 18 bases between. Per germline, CDR1 LNHDA and CDR2 SQIVND (reference sequence). This CDR3 is 15 amino acids long. As DNA, the CDR3 is TGTGCCAGTAGGACCTACCACAGGGCGGTCAATGAGCAGTTCTTC. Protein product: CASRTYHRAVNEQFF.

V gene TRBV7-6 combines with J gene TRBJ1-1; D perhaps matches TRBD1 (5 bases). Germline CDR1 and CDR2: SGHVS and FNYEAQ. V lost 6 bases and J 2 bases, leaving 10 bases between the germline ends. The CDR3 has 13 residues. As DNA, the CDR3 is TGTGCCAGCAGGGAACAGGTAAACACTGAAGCTTTCTTT. Residues: CASREQVNTEAFF.

Here the CDR3 reads CASRATSGLEQYF. In DNA, the CDR3 is TGTGCCAGCAGAGCAACTAGCGGACTCGAGCAGTACTTC. The chain joins TRBV28 to TRBJ2-7; 8 nucleotides line up with TRBD2. The germline gives CDR1 MDHEN, CDR2 SYDVKM. V lost 6 bases to trimming and J lost 6 bases; unmatched junction nucleotides: 7. There are 13 residues in the CDR3.

The V gene is TRBV7-8, the J gene TRBJ1-1, with D possibly matching TRBD1 (5 bases). V lost 4 bases and J lost 7, with 10 bases in between. Germline lookup yields CDR1 SGHVS and CDR2 FQNEAQ. The CDR3 contains 12 residues. CDR3 residues: CASSYDSYEAFF. CDR3 DNA: TGTGCCAGCAGCTATGACAGTTATGAAGCTTTCTTT.

The chain has TRBV7-9 and TRBJ2-2; maybe TRBD2 (5 bases). V dropped 3 bases and J dropped 0 bases, with 8 bases sitting between them. The CDR3 runs to 15 residues. The V gene's germline CDR1 is SEHNR and CDR2 FQNEAQ (reference sequence). This chain's CDR3 is CASSFSGTNTGELFF. CDR3 sequence (DNA): TGTGCCAGCAGCTTTTCCGGGACGAACACCGGGGAGCTGTTTTTT.

The chain is built from TRBV2 and TRBJ2-3, with TRBD2 matching over 9 bases. Germline V gene data show CDR1 as SNHLY and CDR2 as FYNNEI. Trimming cost V 6 bases and J 6 bases; bases outside gene matches: 10. This CDR3 contains 15 residues. The CDR3 region has the DNA TGTGCCAGCAGGGAACAAGCGGGAGGATGGGATACGCAGTATTTT. Translation: CASREQAGGWDTQYF.

The genes are TRBV9 and TRBJ2-1; maybe TRBD2 (6 bases). The V gene's germline CDR1 is SGDLS and CDR2 YYNGEE. CDR3 length: 16 amino acids. The ends were cut back, 4 bases at V and 3 bases at J, with 17 bases in the middle. The CDR3 DNA reads TGTGCCAGCAGCCCCCCCGGGACTTACTACTACAATGAGCAGTTCTTC. This sequence encodes CASSPPGTYYYNEQFF.

The rearrangement uses TRBV6-1 and TRBJ1-2; D might be TRBD1 (5 bases). The V end lost 2 bases, the J end lost 8 bases, and 18 bases lay between the germline ends. Germline V lookup: CDR1 MNHNS, CDR2 SASEGT. The CDR3 covers 15 residues. The chain's CDR3 is CASSEHRLLGYGYTF. The CDR3 nucleotides are TGTGCCAGCAGTGAACACAGGCTCCTGGGATACGGCTACACCTTC.

This chain links TRBV11-2 with TRBJ2-5; the match to TRBD1 covers 10 bases. The junction had 8 bases not matched to a gene; V was cut back by 3 bases and J by 4 bases. The CDR3 extends over 16 amino acids. Germline assignment: CDR1 SGHAT and CDR2 FQNNGV. The CDR3 DNA follows: TGTGCCAGCAGCTTCCACGGGACAGGGGTCTCAGAGACCCAGTACTTC. Its protein product is CASSFHGTGVSETQYF.

The count of this clone is one. The chain links TRBV7-9 to TRBJ2-1; the D gene is possibly TRBD2 (5 bases). The CDR3 spans 15 residues. V lost 1 base, J lost 2 bases, and 9 bases lay in between. Germline V gene data show CDR1 as SEHNR and CDR2 as FQNEAQ (reference sequence). CDR3 sequence: CASSLDAGTYNEQFF. The CDR3 DNA reads as TGTGCCAGCAGCTTAGATGCGGGCACCTACAATGAGCAGTTCTTC.

The chain links TRBV28 to TRBJ2-3; TRBD2 might be the D (5 bases). Trimming cost V 6 bases and J 0 bases, with 22 bases left between them. This CDR3 has 18 residues. Germline V gene data show CDR1 as MDHEN and CDR2 as SYDVKM. For the CDR3, the DNA is TGTGCCAGCAGACCCTCACTAGGTTCACCTTTTAGCACAGATACGCAGTATTTT. Protein sequence: CASRPSLGSPFSTDTQYF.

There are a few counts of this clone. The chain uses TRBV13 and TRBJ2-3; a possible D gene is TRBD2 (5 bases). CDR1 and CDR2 (germline): PRHDT, FYEKMQ (reference sequence). This CDR3 contains 16 residues. V was trimmed by 1 base and J by 4 bases, leaving 15 bases between them. CDR3 in amino acids: CASSLARRARADTQYF. In nucleotides, the CDR3 is TGTGCCAGCAGCTTAGCGAGGCGCGCGAGGGCAGATACGCAGTATTTT.

V and J are TRBV7-2 and TRBJ1-6, with D possibly being TRBD1 (5 bases). The germline V and J ends were trimmed by 0 bases and 8 bases, with 11 bases remaining between them. This CDR3 contains 15 residues. In germline, CDR1 is SGHTA, CDR2 FQGNSA. CDR3: CASSLAGQGYSPLHF. The CDR3 DNA follows: TGTGCCAGCAGCTTAGCGGGTCAGGGTTATTCACCCCTCCACTTT.

A remark on this clone: The sample holds other DNA sequences that translate to the same CDR3. This sequence joins TRBV5-4 and TRBJ2-7; 11 bases map to TRBD2. The CDR3 covers 15 residues. After removal of 0 bases from V and 4 bases from J, the junction contained 3 bases not matched to a gene. Germline values: CDR1 SGHNT, CDR2 YYREEE (reference sequence). CDR3 loop: CASSLVGTSGYEQYF. The CDR3 DNA reads TGTGCCAGCAGCTTGGTTGGGACTAGCGGATACGAGCAGTACTTC.

The chain has TRBV18 and TRBJ2-7; TRBD1 matches 7 bases. CDR3 size: 15 residues. The ends lost 6 bases at V and 3 bases at J; junction bases unmatched: 11. The germline gives CDR1 KGHSH, CDR2 LQKENI. DNA for the CDR3: TGTGCCAGCTCCCGACAGGGACAAACGGGCTACGAGCAGTACTTC. This sequence encodes CASSRQGQTGYEQYF.